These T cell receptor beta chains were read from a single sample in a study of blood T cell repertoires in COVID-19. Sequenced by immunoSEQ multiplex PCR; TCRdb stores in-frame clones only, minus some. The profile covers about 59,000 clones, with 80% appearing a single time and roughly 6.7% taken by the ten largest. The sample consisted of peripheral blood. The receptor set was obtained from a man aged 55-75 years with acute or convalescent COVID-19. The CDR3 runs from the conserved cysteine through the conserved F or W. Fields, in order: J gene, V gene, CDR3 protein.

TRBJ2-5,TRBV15,CATSRDLTGLETQYF
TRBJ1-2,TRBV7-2,CASNQQGYGYTF
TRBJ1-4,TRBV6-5,CASSPTGFANEKLFF
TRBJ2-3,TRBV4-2,CASSPIQGMGTDTQYF
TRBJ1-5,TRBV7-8,CASSLASREGRQPQHF
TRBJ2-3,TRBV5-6,CASSPGGSRLTDTQYF
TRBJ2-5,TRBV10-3,CAISEALSSSGGVQETQYF
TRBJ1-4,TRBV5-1,CASSKTGQGINEKLFF
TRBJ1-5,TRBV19,CASSIVPGGGQPQHF
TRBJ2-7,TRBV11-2,CASSLATGGLEQYF
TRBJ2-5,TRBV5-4,CASSLPGDGAETQYF
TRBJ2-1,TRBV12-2,CASRLAEGQRGERNEQFF
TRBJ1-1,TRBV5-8,CASSPLGTGNMNTEAFF
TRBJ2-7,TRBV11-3,CASSPGDRWRSDEEQYF
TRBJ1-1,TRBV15,CATSRGGQGSTEAFF
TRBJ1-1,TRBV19,CASSIQPGGTEAFF
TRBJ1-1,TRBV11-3,CASSFDSGQGSEAFF
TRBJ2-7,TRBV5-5,CASSSGQGAYEQYF
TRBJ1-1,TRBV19,CASRTGTAMNTEAFF
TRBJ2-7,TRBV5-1,CASSLDSGQSYEQYF
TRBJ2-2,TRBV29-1,CSVRPRSTGELFF
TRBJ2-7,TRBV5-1,CASSADIAYEQYF
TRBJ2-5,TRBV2,CASSDTALTGLKSPKTQYF
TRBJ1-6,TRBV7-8,CASSLAMDRLVTSPLHF
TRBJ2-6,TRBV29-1,CSVFYSGANVLTF
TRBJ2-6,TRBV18,CASSPTGSLSGANVLTF
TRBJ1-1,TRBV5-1,CASSLEGRGTEAFF
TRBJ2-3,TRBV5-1,CASSLTPSTDTQYF
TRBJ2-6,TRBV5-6,CASSLPRGKSSGANVLTF
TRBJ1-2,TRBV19,CASSIGAGIYGYTF
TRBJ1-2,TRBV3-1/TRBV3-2,CASSRGWGQDYGYTF
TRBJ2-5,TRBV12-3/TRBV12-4,CASSYGGTETQYF
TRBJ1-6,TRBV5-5,CASSFEGLWNSPLHF
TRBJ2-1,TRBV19,CASSRRGAKDEQFF
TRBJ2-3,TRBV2,CASLGTDTQYF
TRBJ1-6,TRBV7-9,CASSLNGRTSPLHF
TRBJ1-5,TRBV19,CASSMSPAGDPPQHF
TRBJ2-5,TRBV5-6,CASSSGYSKETQYF
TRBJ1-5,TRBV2,CASKWGQGAAVQPQHF
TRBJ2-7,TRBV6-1,CASSETAGAGEQYF
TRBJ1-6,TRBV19,CASSIIGRLNSPLHF
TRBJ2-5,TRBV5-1,CASSPRQGLSETQYF
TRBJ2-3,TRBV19,CASSIGLKNSDTQYF
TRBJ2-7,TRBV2,CASSSTKGAERYF
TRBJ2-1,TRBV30,CAWNRVMNNEQFF
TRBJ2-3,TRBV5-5,CASSLYGGGTDTQYF
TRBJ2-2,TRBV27,CASSFRVATGELFF
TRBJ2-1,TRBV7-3,CASSPQGYNEQFF